What follows is one TCR beta chain and its context. Using immunoSEQ multiplex PCR, the repertoire was profiled, and TCRdb retains in-frame clones only, with some absent. The sample holds around 13,000 clones, around 92% seen once. Trimming cost V 3 bases and J 6 bases; bases outside gene matches: 6. CDR1 LGHNA and CDR2 YNFKEQ come from the germline V gene. The CDR3 totals 15 residues. The data are from a study of control samples from healthy donors and cancer patients. The sequence derives from a man older than 75 with lung cancer. The chain carries TRBV4-2 and TRBJ1-4; 8 nucleotides align to TRBD1. Sequencing input: PBMCs. The CDR3 reads CASSHPDRGDEKLFF. As DNA, the CDR3 is TGTGCCAGCAGCCACCCCGACAGGGGAGATGAAAAACTGTTTTTT.